This entry lists 14 T cell receptor beta chains sequenced from one sample in a study of T-cell memory formation after mild COVID-19. Each CDR3 protein gets one entry after TCRdb re-called the 5' RACE reads with MiXCR. The sample consists of 350,000 to 450,000 distinct CDR3 sequences, approximately 15% of them appearing once. The specimen was PBMCs or a T cell subset sorted from them (not recorded which). The receptors stem from a man between 18 and 35 years old who had mild COVID-19 (a few samples of this study predate the infection). Cell type and time point are not known.

The rearrangement links TRBV11-2 to TRBJ2-1; D may match TRBD1 or TRBD2 (6 bases each). The germline gives CDR1 SGHAT, CDR2 FQNNGV. The CDR3 has 13 amino acids. The germline V and J ends were trimmed by 5 bases and 14 bases, with 19 bases remaining between them. The CDR3 DNA sequence: TGTGCCAGCAGCCCTATGCGAGGGGGAGGTGAGTTCTTC. Its protein product is CASSPMRGGGEFF. Filled out from reference TRBV11-2 and TRBJ2-1, the complete variable domain reads EAGVAQSPRYKIIEKRQSVAFWCNPISGHATLYWYQQILGQGPKLLIQFQNNGVVDDSQLPKDRFSAERLKGVDSTLKIQPAKLEDSAVYLCASSPMRGGGEFFGPGTRLTVL.

A few counts support this clonotype. The V and J genes are TRBV9 and TRBJ2-1, with 7 bases that match TRBD2. Germline V gene lookup returns CDR1 SGDLS and CDR2 YYNGEE. The CDR3 is made up of 12 amino acids. The ends lost 5 bases at V and 8 bases at J; junction bases unmatched: 4. The CDR3 DNA reads as TGTGCCAGCAGTAGTGGGGGGGATGAGCAGTTCTTC. The encoded protein is CASSSGGDEQFF.

This clonotype was found a few times. The chain recombines TRBV7-9 with TRBJ2-3; D ambiguous. This CDR3 has 11 amino acids. V was pared by 7 bases and J by 6 bases, with 8 bases between. In germline, CDR1 is SEHNR, CDR2 FQNEAQ (reference sequence). CDR3 in DNA: TGTGCCAGCACTGATTCGGATACGCAGTATTTT. Translation: CASTDSDTQYF.

The chain uses TRBV7-2 and TRBJ1-5; 7 nucleotides line up with TRBD1. CDR3 length equals 16 residues. J gave up 1 base and V 4 bases, and 7 bases lay outside the gene matches. CDR1 is SGHTA and CDR2 is FQGNSA in the germline V gene. As DNA, the CDR3 is TGTGCCAGCAGCTCCCAGGGGGGCAAGAGCAATCAGCCCCAGCATTTT. Its translation is CASSSQGGKSNQPQHF.

This clonotype has at least ten counts. DNA of the CDR3: TGTGCCAGCAGTCTCGGGACAGCCATTAATCAGCCCCAGCATTTT. This sequence encodes CASSLGTAINQPQHF. The chain has TRBV11-3 and TRBJ1-5; 7 bases are shared with TRBD1. Looked up from germline, CDR1 is SGHNT and CDR2 is YENEEA. Trimming at V came to 6 bases and at J to 4 bases, leaving 9 bases not matched to a gene. The CDR3 covers 15 residues.

The rearrangement joins TRBV6-6 to TRBJ1-6; 8 positions match TRBD1. CDR1 and CDR2 from the germline V gene are MNHNY and SVGAGI (reference sequence). CDR3 length: 17 amino acids. Unmatched junction bases numbered 6, after V lost 2 bases and J lost 3 bases. The CDR3 sequence is CASSYPDGQGYNSPLHF. The DNA of the CDR3 is TGTGCCAGCAGTTACCCCGACGGACAGGGCTATAATTCACCCCTCCACTTT.

Many counts were recorded for this clonotype. This chain connects TRBV4-2 to TRBJ2-1; TRBD1 matches 9 bases. The length of the CDR3 is 15 residues. The V segment lost 4 bases and the J segment 2 bases; nucleotides outside the gene matches: 3. CDR1 LGHNA and CDR2 YNFKEQ come from the germline V gene. The CDR3 DNA follows: TGTGCCAGCAGCCCGGGACAGGGACCCTACAATGAGCAGTTCTTC. Translated: CASSPGQGPYNEQFF.

The chain joins TRBV2 to TRBJ2-4, with 11 bases aligning to TRBD2. The V segment lost 6 bases and the J segment 3 bases; nucleotides outside the gene matches: 7. The V gene's germline CDR1 is SNHLY and CDR2 FYNNEI. This CDR3 comprises 16 residues. Here the CDR3 reads CASSSRLAGGKNIQYF. In DNA, the CDR3 is TGTGCCAGCAGCTCCCGGCTAGCGGGGGGCAAAAACATTCAGTACTTC.

There are a few counts of this clonotype. The chain carries TRBV3-1 and TRBJ1-4; D may be TRBD1 (5 bases). The germline V gene encodes CDR1 LGHDT and CDR2 YNNKEL (reference sequence). V gave up 4 bases and J gave up 7 bases, with 13 bases separating them. The CDR3 is made up of 14 amino acids. CDR3 nucleotides: TGTGCCAGCAGCCGGGACTGGATGGGTGAAAAACTGTTTTTT. It codes for CASSRDWMGEKLFF.

This clonotype was recorded at least ten times. The V and J genes are TRBV7-8 and TRBJ2-2, with a weak D call TRBD1 (5 bases). Per germline, CDR1 SGHVS and CDR2 FQNEAQ. The CDR3 is made up of 14 amino acids. V lost 7 bases to trimming and J lost 3 bases, with 12 bases between them. The CDR3 nucleotides read TGTGCCAGCATCAGGGAAGGGGACACCGGGGAGCTGTTTTTT. It translates to CASIREGDTGELFF.

The CDR3 nucleotides read TGCGCCAGCAGCATCGAGGGACCGAACACCGGGGAGCTGTTTTTT. Amino acids: CASSIEGPNTGELFF. The chain is built from TRBV5-1 and TRBJ2-2, with D perhaps assigned TRBD1 or TRBD2 (5 bases each). The germline V gene encodes CDR1 SGHRS and CDR2 YFSETQ. Trimming left V 4 bases short and J 0 bases short, with 10 bases between. The CDR3 spans 15 residues.

The chain carries TRBV9 and TRBJ2-1; D uncertain. Germline values: CDR1 SGDLS, CDR2 YYNGEE. The CDR3 runs 12 residues. V was clipped by 3 bases and J by 6 bases, with 7 bases between them. DNA of the CDR3: TGTGCCAGCAGCGCAGAAGTCAATGAGCAGTTCTTC. Translation: CASSAEVNEQFF.

This sequence joins TRBV10-3 and TRBJ2-3; the match to TRBD1 covers 7 bases. The length of the CDR3 is 14 residues. Per germline, CDR1 ENHRY and CDR2 SYGVKD. J gave up 4 bases and V 7 bases, and 8 bases lay outside the gene matches. For the CDR3, the DNA is TGTGCCATCACGTCACAACAGGGGCCAGATACGCAGTATTTT. It specifies CAITSQQGPDTQYF.

The V call is TRBV12-3 or TRBV12-4, the J call TRBJ2-5; TRBD2 is a possible D gene (5 bases). The length of the CDR3 is 13 residues. The V end lost 6 bases, the J end lost 5 bases, and 13 bases lay between the germline ends. CDR3 bases: TGTGCCAGCAGCGGGGAGATTTGGGAGACCCAGTACTTC. Amino acid sequence: CASSGEIWETQYF.